These 23 T cell receptor beta chains came from one sample sequenced in a study of blood T cell repertoires in COVID-19. The protocol was immunoSEQ multiplex PCR, while the TCRdb copy is restricted to in-frame clones and leaves out a portion. Of over 150,000 clones listed, roughly 89% are singletons. Sequenced sample: peripheral blood. These receptors came from a woman aged 70-85 years with COVID-19, enrolled during active disease.

The gene calls are TRBV27 and TRBJ2-7; 10 nucleotides align to TRBD1. This CDR3 is 17 amino acids long. Germline V CDR1 and CDR2: MNHEY, SMNVEV (reference sequence). Trimming cost V 0 bases and J 4 bases; bases outside gene matches: 9. This chain's CDR3 is CASSLSSGTDRGYEQYF. The CDR3 DNA reads TGTGCCAGCAGTTTATCATCAGGTACGGACAGGGGGTACGAGCAGTACTTC.

The chain uses TRBV13 and TRBJ2-7, with 7 nucleotides matching TRBD1. V was pared by 5 bases and J by 0 bases, with 13 bases of the junction left unmatched. The CDR3 sequence is 17 residues long. Germline V CDR1 and CDR2: PRHDT, FYEKMQ (reference sequence). The CDR3 DNA sequence: TGTGCCAGCAGCCCCGCTCCCCTTCGGGACAGCTCCTACGAGCAGTACTTC. Translating it yields CASSPAPLRDSSYEQYF.

This clone has just one count. The genes are TRBV11-2 and TRBJ2-2, with unresolved D. V gave up 1 base and J gave up 4 bases, with 10 bases separating them. This CDR3 contains 15 residues. CDR1 is SGHAT, CDR2 FQNNGV, per germline. The CDR3 here is CASSLVQPGTGELFF. CDR3 nucleotides: TGTGCCAGCAGCTTAGTCCAGCCGGGCACCGGGGAGCTGTTTTTT.

This clone was counted once. The chain joins TRBV21-1 to TRBJ2-1; the table assigns TRBD2, which was not confirmed against the DNA. TRBV21-1 is an annotated pseudogene. The CDR3 runs to 19 residues. The CDR3 nucleotides are TGTGCCAGCAGGCCGCTAGCCCCACGCTCTAGCGGAGAGGGGGTTGAGCAGTTCTTC. It translates to CASRPLAPRSSGEGVEQFF.

As DNA, the CDR3 is TGCGCCAGCAGTCAAGAACGCGGAAGGGGCACCGGGACTAGCGGGCCAAGGCCCAATTACGAGCAGTACTTC. Translated: CASSQERGRGTGTSGPRPNYEQYF. The chain uses TRBV23-1 and TRBJ2-7; 12 bases are a match to TRBD2. TRBV23-1 is labeled an ORF, and its function is uncertain. V shed 2 bases, J shed 4 bases, and the junction held 30 bases outside the gene matches. This CDR3 region has 24 residues.

This rearrangement joins TRBV4-3 to TRBJ2-5; D unresolved. The CDR3 spans 15 residues. Trimming pared 0 bases from V and 5 bases from J, leaving 13 bases between. Germline CDR1 reads LGHNA; CDR2 reads YSLEER. CDR3 sequence reads: CASSQDLIPLETQYF. The DNA for the CDR3 is TGCGCCAGCAGCCAAGATCTAATTCCCTTGGAGACCCAGTACTTC.

The rearrangement uses TRBV6-5 and TRBJ1-4; D is unresolved. CDR3 size: 12 residues. CDR1 and CDR2 from the germline V gene are MNHEY and SVGAGI. V was pared by 6 bases and J by 7 bases, with 9 bases between. The CDR3 sequence: CASSAAGEKLFF. CDR3 coding DNA: TGTGCCAGCAGCGCGGCGGGTGAAAAACTGTTTTTT.

The J gene is TRBJ2-7, the V gene TRBV15, with D possibly TRBD2 on 6 matching bases. The germline CDR1 and CDR2 sequences are LNHNV and YYDKDF (reference sequence). V was pared by 3 bases and J by 2 bases, with 11 bases between. The length of the CDR3 is 14 residues. CDR3 coding DNA: TGTGCCACCAGCAGCGCAAGGGAGGCCTACGAGCAGTACTTC. Translation gives CATSSAREAYEQYF.

The genes are TRBV2 and TRBJ1-2, with a tentative D call TRBD1 (6 bases). This CDR3 is built from 13 residues. Looked up from germline, CDR1 is SNHLY and CDR2 is FYNNEI. The ends were cut back, 6 bases at V and 5 bases at J, with 13 bases in the middle. As DNA, the CDR3 is TGTGCCAGCAGCCCGGACAGCTATTATGGCTACACCTTC. It codes for CASSPDSYYGYTF. Supplemented by reference TRBV2 and TRBJ1-2, the full variable domain reads EPEVTQTPSHQVTQMGQEVILRCVPISNHLYFYWYRQILGQKVEFLVSFYNNEISEKSEIFDDQFSVERPDGSNFTLKIRSTKLEDSAMYFCASSPDSYYGYTFGSGTRLTVV.

V and J are TRBV19 and TRBJ2-5; D might be TRBD2 (6 bases). This CDR3 comprises 15 residues. V shed 5 bases and J shed 2 bases, with 15 bases lying between them. In germline, CDR1 is LNHDA, CDR2 SQIVND (reference sequence). Written as DNA, the CDR3 is TGTGCCAGTAGTGCGCGGGACTTACCACAAGAGACCCAGTACTTC. Residues: CASSARDLPQETQYF.

The rearrangement links TRBV11-3 to TRBJ1-4; TRBD1 matches 8 bases. The CDR3 has 17 amino acids. The ends lost 5 bases at V and 0 bases at J; junction bases unmatched: 8. Germline lookup yields CDR1 SGHNT and CDR2 YENEEA. The chain's CDR3 is CASSRRDRHATNEKLFF. In nucleotides, the CDR3 is TGTGCCAGCAGCAGAAGGGACAGGCATGCAACTAATGAAAAACTGTTTTTT.

The chain recombines TRBV3-1 (or the pseudogene TRBV3-2) with TRBJ2-7, with D perhaps matching TRBD1 (8 bases). Germline CDR1 LGHDT, CDR2 YNNKEL (reference sequence). This CDR3 is 14 amino acids long. Trimming took 9 bases from V and 2 from J, leaving 17 bases between them. The CDR3 sequence: CARGGTGPTYEQYF. In nucleotides, the CDR3 is TGTGCCAGGGGGGGGACAGGACCAACCTACGAGCAGTACTTC.

The chain links TRBV7-2 to TRBJ1-1; D unresolved. This CDR3 is built from 16 residues. The germline gives CDR1 SGHTA, CDR2 FQGNSA. V shed 4 bases and J shed 3 bases, with 18 bases lying between them. CDR3 amino acids: CASSYPRGSWDTEAFF. As DNA, the CDR3 is TGTGCCAGCAGCTATCCCCGCGGCAGTTGGGACACTGAAGCTTTCTTT.

This sequence joins TRBV3-1 (or the pseudogene TRBV3-2) and TRBJ2-1; TRBD2 aligns across 12 bases. This CDR3 is built from 13 residues. The V gene end was trimmed by 8 bases and the J gene end by 9 bases; junction bases not matched to a gene: 5. Germline V gene sequence: CDR1 LGHDT, CDR2 YNNKEL (reference sequence). This CDR3 reads CASRTSGMVEQFF. The CDR3 DNA sequence: TGTGCCAGCCGGACTAGCGGGATGGTTGAGCAGTTCTTC.

The chain joins TRBV7-3 to TRBJ2-3; 9 bases are shared with TRBD1. The CDR3 has 15 amino acids. The germline V gene encodes CDR1 SGHTA and CDR2 FQGTGA. V lost 5 bases to trimming and J lost 4 bases; unmatched junction nucleotides: 7. CDR3 DNA: TGTGCCAGCAGCCGAAATAGACAGGGGGCAGATACGCAGTATTTT. Its protein is CASSRNRQGADTQYF.

The chain employs TRBV28 and TRBJ1-1, with D unresolved. Per the germline V gene, CDR1 is MDHEN and CDR2 is SYDVKM. V gave up 3 bases and J gave up 9 bases, with 17 bases separating them. This CDR3 comprises 14 residues. The CDR3 sequence: CASSLGGHVPQAFF. The CDR3 DNA follows: TGTGCCAGCAGTTTGGGAGGGCATGTGCCGCAAGCTTTCTTT.

V gene TRBV6-6 combines with J gene TRBJ2-1; 9 bases match TRBD2. The J segment lost 8 bases and the V segment lost 7 bases, leaving 6 bases of the junction unmatched. Looked up from germline, CDR1 is MNHNY and CDR2 is SVGAGI (reference sequence). The CDR3 has 13 residues. The CDR3 here is CASTGTSFDEQFF. CDR3 in DNA: TGTGCCAGCACCGGGACTAGCTTCGATGAGCAGTTCTTC.

This chain links TRBV30 with TRBJ1-4; D gene unclear. From germline, CDR1 is GTSNPN and CDR2 SVGIG (reference sequence). The ends were cut back, 2 bases at V and 7 bases at J, with 5 bases in the middle. This CDR3 has 11 amino acids. The CDR3 sequence is CAWSSFEKLFF. The DNA for the CDR3 is TGTGCCTGGAGTTCGTTTGAAAAACTGTTTTTT.

This rearrangement joins TRBV2 to TRBJ2-1, with a weak D call TRBD1 (5 bases). This CDR3 region has 14 residues. From germline, CDR1 is SNHLY and CDR2 FYNNEI. Trimming removed 7 bases at V and 4 bases at J, with 14 bases between. The CDR3 DNA is TGTGCCAGCACCCAGGACACAAATTACAATGAGCAGTTCTTC. As protein: CASTQDTNYNEQFF.

The chain recombines TRBV14 with TRBJ1-1; TRBD1 matches 8 bases. The CDR3 loop spans 15 amino acids. Germline loops: CDR1 SGHDN, CDR2 FVKESK. V gave up 4 bases and J gave up 5 bases; unmatched junction bases: 9. As DNA, the CDR3 is TGTGCCAGCAGCCCAACAGGGGGTTGGGGGACTGAAGCTTTCTTT. Its protein product is CASSPTGGWGTEAFF.

The gene calls are TRBV5-4 and TRBJ2-1; D is perhaps TRBD1 (6 bases). The CDR3 contains 17 residues. V was shortened by 2 bases and J by 2 bases, with 17 bases between the two germline ends. Germline V CDR1 and CDR2: SGHNT, YYREEE (reference sequence). CDR3 DNA: TGTGCCAGCAGCTTCGATTCGCAGGGGAGACCCTACAATGAGCAGTTCTTC. Its protein product is CASSFDSQGRPYNEQFF. The full variable domain, in which reference TRBV5-4 and TRBJ2-1 provide the parts outside the CDR3, is ETGVTQSPTHLIKTRGQQVTLRCSSQSGHNTVSWYQQALGQGPQFIFQYYREEENGRGNFPPRFSGLQFPNYSSELNVNALELDDSALYLCASSFDSQGRPYNEQFFGPGTRLTVL.

The V and J genes are TRBV6-5 and TRBJ2-3; 8 bases are a match to TRBD1. Trimming cost V 2 bases and J 2 bases; bases outside gene matches: 6. The CDR3 spans 16 residues. In germline, CDR1 is MNHEY, CDR2 SVGAGI. The CDR3 region is CASSYGAGGLTDTQYF. The CDR3 bases are TGTGCCAGCAGTTACGGGGCAGGGGGCCTCACAGATACGCAGTATTTT.

The J gene is TRBJ2-1, the V gene TRBV29-1; D might be TRBD2 (5 bases). V was cut by 7 bases and J by 3 bases, with 10 bases left in between. Germline values: CDR1 SQVTM, CDR2 ANQGSEA. The CDR3 has 12 residues. The CDR3 sequence: CSGGPRYNEQFF. As DNA, the CDR3 is TGCAGCGGAGGGCCTCGCTACAATGAGCAGTTCTTC.